The 7 T cell receptor beta chains below come from one sample, sequenced in a study of blood T cell repertoires in COVID-19. Clones were read by immunoSEQ multiplex PCR, and TCRdb kept only the in-frame ones, dropping some. The repertoire holds some 300,000 clones, with about 88% as singletons. The source material was peripheral blood. All receptors derive from a man in his 70s with acute or convalescent COVID-19.

This chain connects TRBV19 to TRBJ1-2, with 8 bases that match TRBD1. V was pared by 7 bases and J by 8 bases, with 9 bases of the junction left unmatched. The CDR3 sequence is 13 residues long. Per germline, CDR1 LNHDA and CDR2 SQIVND (reference sequence). The CDR3 reads CASNPGQGNGYTF. The CDR3 nucleotides are TGTGCCAGTAACCCAGGACAGGGAAACGGCTACACCTTC. Supplemented by reference TRBV19 and TRBJ1-2, the full variable domain reads DGGITQSPKYLFRKEGQNVTLSCEQNLNHDAMYWYRQDPGQGLRLIYYSQIVNDFQKGDIAEGYSVSREKKESFPLTVTSAQKNPTAFYLCASNPGQGNGYTFGSGTRLTVV.

CDR3 sequence: CATSRARDSLNYEQYF. Written as DNA, the CDR3 is TGTGCCACCAGCAGAGCCCGGGACAGTCTAAACTACGAGCAGTACTTC. The rearrangement uses TRBV15 and TRBJ2-7, with 7 bases that match TRBD1. Germline-derived CDR1 and CDR2 are LNHNV and YYDKDF (reference sequence). V trimming: 1 base; J trimming: 3 bases; junction bases outside the gene matches: 9. This CDR3 is 16 amino acids long. The whole variable domain, filled in from reference TRBV15 and TRBJ2-7, reads DAMVIQNPRYQVTQFGKPVTLSCSQTLNHNVMYWYQQKSSQAPKLLFHYYDKDFNNEADTPDNFQSRRPNTSFCFLDIRSPGLGDTAMYLCATSRARDSLNYEQYFGPGTRLTVT.

This rearrangement joins TRBV18 to TRBJ1-5; D ambiguous. The CDR3 extends over 13 amino acids. V dropped 4 bases and J dropped 4 bases, with 8 bases sitting between them. Germline CDR1 is KGHSH and CDR2 is LQKENI. CDR3 nucleotides: TGTGCCAGCTCACAAGACACAAATCAGCCCCAGCATTTT. Amino acid sequence: CASSQDTNQPQHF.

The V call is TRBV7-2, the J call TRBJ2-2; 9 nucleotides agree with TRBD1. The CDR3 consists of 15 residues. Looked up from germline, CDR1 is SGHTA and CDR2 is FQGNSA. The V segment lost 4 bases and the J segment 7 bases; nucleotides outside the gene matches: 7. In DNA, the CDR3 is TGTGCCAGCAGCTCAAGACAGGGGGTAGGCGGGGAGCTGTTTTTT. It encodes CASSSRQGVGGELFF.

V and J are TRBV9 and TRBJ2-2; 15 nucleotides match TRBD2. Germline assignment: CDR1 SGDLS and CDR2 YYNGEE. The junction had 12 bases not matched to a gene; V was cut back by 3 bases and J by 6 bases. There are 19 residues in the CDR3. Written as DNA, the CDR3 is TGTGCCAGCAGCGCCGACCCCCGCGGACTAGCGGGAGGGGCCGGGGAGCTGTTTTTT. This sequence encodes CASSADPRGLAGGAGELFF.

The DNA for the CDR3 is TGCGCCAGCAGCCCAGCATCAGGGGTTAATGAAAAACTGTTTTTT. It yields the protein CASSPASGVNEKLFF. V is TRBV5-1 and J is TRBJ1-4, with D tentatively TRBD1 (6 bases). CDR1 SGHRS and CDR2 YFSETQ come from the germline V gene. The CDR3 consists of 15 residues. Trimming pared 4 bases from V and 4 bases from J, leaving 14 bases between.

This clone was counted a few times. This chain uses TRBV28 with TRBJ2-7, with 8 nucleotides matching TRBD2. The germline V gene has CDR1 MDHEN and CDR2 SYDVKM. CDR3 length: 14 residues. The V and J ends lost 2 bases and 3 bases, in that order; junction bases with no gene match: 3. Here the CDR3 reads CASSLPSGYYEQYF. The CDR3 coding sequence is TGTGCCAGCAGTTTACCTAGCGGGTACTACGAGCAGTACTTC.